This T cell receptor (beta chain) was captured in a study of early T cells in non-severe SARS-CoV-2 infection. The overall study: Sequencing input comprised bulk RNA from unsorted whole blood; chain pairing was not available.

The table lists this clonotype with many counts. Individually, cDNA molecules had unique molecular identifiers attached to them. TCRdb called the 5' RACE reads again in MiXCR, with one record for every CDR3 protein. The table has roughly 51,000 distinct CDR3 sequences, 5.5% to 7.5% seen once; the top ten hold 3% to 4.5%. The CDR3 consists of 13 residues. Between the trimmed V and J ends, which lost 6 bases and 7 bases, there was a span of 15 bases. Looked up from germline, CDR1 is DFQATT and CDR2 is SNEGSKA (reference sequence). Source material: whole blood. The chain joins TRBV20-1 to TRBJ2-2, with D possibly TRBD1 on 6 matching bases. The TCR was taken from an adult who was a healthcare worker with PCR-confirmed SARS-CoV-2 infection or an uninfected control (not recorded which). The CDR3 nucleotides are TGCAGTGCCCTACCTACAGGGAGCGGGGAGCTGTTTTTT. It translates to CSALPTGSGELFF.